These T cell receptor beta chains were read from a single sample in a study of cytomegalovirus exposure and HLA in healthy donors. The protocol was immunoSEQ multiplex PCR, while the TCRdb copy is restricted to in-frame clones and leaves out a portion. Its clone listing holds 100,000 to 150,000 clones. The sequenced sample was PBMCs. Receptors were obtained from a man between 18 and 35 years old in good health and CMV-seronegative. CDR3s include the opening cysteine and the closing phenylalanine or tryptophan.

J gene,V gene,CDR3 protein
TRBJ2-2,TRBV19,CASSLGRNTGELFF
TRBJ1-1,TRBV6-5,CASSHRGGETEAFF
TRBJ2-3,TRBV6-4,CASSRGTGGADTQYF
TRBJ1-1,TRBV19,CASRSWQGVGDTEAFF
TRBJ1-1,TRBV30,CARDRANTEAFF
NA,TRBV15,CATSRTGWNEQYF
TRBJ2-7,TRBV5-4,CASSLVGSSYEQYF
TRBJ1-1,TRBV9,CASSVDGGGYTEAFF
TRBJ2-1,TRBV2,CASSGGQYNEQFF
TRBJ2-1,TRBV28,CASSLGTASLIEQFF
TRBJ1-5,TRBV27,CASHGQLSVSNQPQHF
TRBJ1-2,TRBV2,CASTRNTQGGYTF
TRBJ1-5,TRBV19,CASRDRVGQPQHF
TRBJ2-1,TRBV11-2,CASSSGLADYNEQFF
NA,TRBV7-9,CASFQGVSSYEQYF
TRBJ1-5,TRBV28,CASCPRGERLRFNQPQHF
TRBJ2-3,TRBV19,CASSTSGLAGVKDTQYF
TRBJ1-1,TRBV18,CASRWTGGSMNTEAFF
TRBJ1-2,TRBV7-2,CASTLKGSGGYTF
TRBJ2-1,TRBV9,CASSPTSARQYNEQFF
TRBJ2-1,TRBV19,CASSIDTGGLYNEQFF
TRBJ1-3,TRBV6-6,CASSKQDSGNTIYF
TRBJ2-7,TRBV5-1,CASGRKALPYEQYF
TRBJ1-1,TRBV6-5,CASSGGMNTEAFF
TRBJ2-7,TRBV11-3,CASSKGDSSYEQYF
TRBJ1-1,TRBV11-2,CASSVRPGTVSEAFF
TRBJ1-2,TRBV27,CASGPAGARYGYTF
TRBJ1-1,TRBV27,CASSLGTGAGAFF
TRBJ2-5,TRBV7-6,CARAPLGVAGEGETQYF
TRBJ1-2,TRBV29-1,CSVRTATSYGYTF
TRBJ2-7,TRBV14,CASSLLGGKFHEQYF
TRBJ1-5,TRBV19,CASQDRGVQPQHF
TRBJ2-5,TRBV7-2,CASSLMLGLAGSETQYF
TRBJ2-4,TRBV4-1,CASSQYSGGDIQYF
TRBJ1-2,TRBV15,CATSREKGESYGYTF
TRBJ2-7,TRBV11-2,CASSLSIQVYEQYF
TRBJ2-1,TRBV18,CASSEEISYNEQFF
TRBJ1-4,TRBV5-1,CASSLEGRRVGEKLFF
TRBJ2-5,TRBV11-2,CASSRGLLQETQYF
TRBJ2-3,TRBV27,CASIGQGAVGVQYF
TRBJ1-2,TRBV11-2,CASSSLQPGQGDYGYTF
TRBJ2-7,TRBV19,CASSLEPSGEYEQYF
TRBJ2-1,TRBV7-3,CANSPQPFAGEVEQFF
TRBJ1-5,TRBV6-5,CASSPTGPPQPQHF
TRBJ1-1,TRBV11-2,CASRKDRVGNTEAFF
TRBJ2-1,TRBV7-6,CASSLAGAQTIYNEQFF
TRBJ1-4,TRBV28,CASTSPGQSNEKLFF
TRBJ2-2,TRBV6-1,CASSGAKSGTGELFF
TRBJ2-7,TRBV21-1,CASSNPPGQGDGEDEQYF
TRBJ2-5,TRBV19,CASSIRSGGQETQYF
TRBJ2-7,TRBV7-9,CASSGEDYLYEQYF
TRBJ2-7,TRBV10-3,CAISVGTGGLERSYEQYF
TRBJ1-4,TRBV7-2,CASSLDGGAREKLFF
TRBJ2-1,TRBV11-2,CASSSPGGHNEQFF